The 2 T cell receptor beta chains below were found in one sample sequenced in a study of tumor-infiltrating lymphocytes in oesophageal squamous cell carcinoma. TCRdb recomputed calls from the PCR reads with MiXCR, one row per CDR3 protein. The top ten clones hold approximately 29% of a sample with around 12,000 distinct CDR3 sequences, around 60% of them seen once. Sequenced sample: esophageal tumor tissue. The receptor set was obtained from a female donor with esophageal squamous cell carcinoma.

The CDR3 protein is CASSPGSTRGTQYF. DNA for the CDR3: TGTGCCAGCAGCCCCGGTTCAACACGTGGGACCCAGTACTTC. The V gene is TRBV7-2, the J gene TRBJ2-5; the D is unclear. Deletions cut 5 bases from V and 7 bases from J, with 17 bases between. Germline V gene lookup returns CDR1 SGHTA and CDR2 FQGNSA. The CDR3 loop spans 14 amino acids.

This clonotype is large in the sample. A much larger clone differs by one base, so this may be a read error. J is TRBJ2-7 and V is TRBV7-2; 8 bases fit TRBD1. In germline, CDR1 is SGHTA, CDR2 FQGNSA. The CDR3 is 15 residues long. V was clipped by 2 bases and J by 7 bases; unmatched bases: 10. The CDR3 reads CASSLRTGKHNEQYF. The CDR3 nucleotides are TGTGCCAGCAGCTTAAGGACAGGGAAGCACAATGAGCAGTACTTC.